One T cell receptor beta chain is described in this entry. The antigen remains undetermined. Indicated time point: week 11, during vaccination. In the vaccine, a single dose held 300 ug of the mutant IDH1 20-mer peptide, along with topical imiquimod. In germline, CDR1 is SGHDT, CDR2 YYEEEE. The CDR3 spans 12 residues. Trimming cost V 6 bases and J 7 bases, with 11 bases left between them. The sample comes from a study of a mutant IDH1 vaccine in newly diagnosed glioma. Across the whole study: Patients under treatment included 62.5% males and around 38% females and had a mean age of around 43 years. Therapy received beforehand was radiotherapy, temozolomide, or both, with most patients given both.

Study-wide results and limits: Pseudoprogression seemed unlinked to shifts in top peripheral T cell clonotypes. Among all patients, vaccine-induced immune responses occurred in 93.3%.

This table comes from immunoSEQ multiplex PCR, and its TCRdb copy is limited to in-frame clones, with some not included. The sample lists tens of thousands of clones; 55% to 75% were seen once. The chain employs TRBV5-6 and TRBJ2-1, with D uncertain. The sequence was obtained from a man younger than 30 with glioma. Some clones in this sample may be carry-over from other donors' samples. Sequencing used peripheral blood mononuclear cells (PBMCs), obtained from a glioma patient whose treatment included an IDH1 peptide vaccine. The CDR3 coding sequence is TGTGCCAGCACCGAGGAAAATAATGAGCAGTTCTTC. This encodes CASTEENNEQFF.